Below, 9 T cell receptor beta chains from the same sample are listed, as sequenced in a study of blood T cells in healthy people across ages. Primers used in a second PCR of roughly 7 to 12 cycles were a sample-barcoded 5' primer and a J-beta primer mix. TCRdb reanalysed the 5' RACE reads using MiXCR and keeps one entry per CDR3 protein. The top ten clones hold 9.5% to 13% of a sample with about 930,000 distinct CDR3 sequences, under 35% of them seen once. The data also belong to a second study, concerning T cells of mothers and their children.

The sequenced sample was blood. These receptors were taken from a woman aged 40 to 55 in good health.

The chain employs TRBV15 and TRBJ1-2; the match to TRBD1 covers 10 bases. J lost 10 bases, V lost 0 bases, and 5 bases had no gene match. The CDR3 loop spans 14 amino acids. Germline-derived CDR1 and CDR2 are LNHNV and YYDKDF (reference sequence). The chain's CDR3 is CATSRDPGQGLYTF. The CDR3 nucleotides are TGTGCCACCAGCAGAGACCCGGGACAGGGGCTCTACACCTTC.

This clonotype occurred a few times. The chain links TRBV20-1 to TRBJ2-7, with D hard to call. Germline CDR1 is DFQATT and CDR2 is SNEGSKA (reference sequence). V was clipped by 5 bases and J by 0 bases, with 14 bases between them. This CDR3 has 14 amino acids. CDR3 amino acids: CSAPPAAFSYEQYF. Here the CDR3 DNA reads TGCAGTGCTCCGCCGGCGGCTTTCTCCTACGAGCAGTACTTC.

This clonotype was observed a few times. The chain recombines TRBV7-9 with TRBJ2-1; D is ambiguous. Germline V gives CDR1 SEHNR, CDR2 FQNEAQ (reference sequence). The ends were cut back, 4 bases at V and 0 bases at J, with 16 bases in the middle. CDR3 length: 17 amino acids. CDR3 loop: CASSSSRDFSSYNEQFF. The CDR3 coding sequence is TGTGCCAGCAGCTCATCGAGAGACTTTAGCTCCTACAATGAGCAGTTCTTC.

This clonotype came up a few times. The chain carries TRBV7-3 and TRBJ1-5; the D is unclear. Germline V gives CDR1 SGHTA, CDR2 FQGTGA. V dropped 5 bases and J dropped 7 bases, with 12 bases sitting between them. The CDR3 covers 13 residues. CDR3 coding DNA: TGTGCCAGCAGCCGAGCCCCTGGGCAGCCCCAGCATTTT. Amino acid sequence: CASSRAPGQPQHF. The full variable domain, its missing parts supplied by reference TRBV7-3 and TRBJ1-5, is GAGVSQTPSNKVTEKGKYVELRCDPISGHTALYWYRQSLGQGPEFLIYFQGTGAADDSGLPNDRFFAVRPEGSVSTLKIQRTERGDSAVYLCASSRAPGQPQHFGDGTRLSIL.

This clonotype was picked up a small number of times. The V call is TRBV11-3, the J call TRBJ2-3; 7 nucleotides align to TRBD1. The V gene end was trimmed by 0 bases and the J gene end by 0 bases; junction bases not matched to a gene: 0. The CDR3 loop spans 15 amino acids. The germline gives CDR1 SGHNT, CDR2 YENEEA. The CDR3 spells CASSLEGQSTDTQYF. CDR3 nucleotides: TGTGCCAGCAGCTTAGAGGGACAGAGCACAGATACGCAGTATTTT.

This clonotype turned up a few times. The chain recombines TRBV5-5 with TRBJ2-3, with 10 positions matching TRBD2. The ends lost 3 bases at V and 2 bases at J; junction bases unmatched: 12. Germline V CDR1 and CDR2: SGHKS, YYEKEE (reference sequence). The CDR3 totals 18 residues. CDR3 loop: CASSSVPGSGGSTDTQYF. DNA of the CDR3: TGTGCCAGCAGCTCGGTGCCGGGTAGCGGGGGGTCCACAGATACGCAGTATTTT.

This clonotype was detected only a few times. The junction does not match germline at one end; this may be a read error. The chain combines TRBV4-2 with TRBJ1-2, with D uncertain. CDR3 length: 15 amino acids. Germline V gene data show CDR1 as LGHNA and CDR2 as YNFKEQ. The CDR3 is CARSQDRTEIYGYTF. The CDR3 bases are TGTGCCCGCAGCCAAGATAGGACGGAAATCTATGGCTACACCTTC.

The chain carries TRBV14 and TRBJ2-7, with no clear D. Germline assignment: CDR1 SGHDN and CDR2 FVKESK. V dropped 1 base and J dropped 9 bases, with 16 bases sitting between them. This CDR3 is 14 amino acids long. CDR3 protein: CASSQADWTWGQYF. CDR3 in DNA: TGTGCCAGCAGCCAAGCAGACTGGACCTGGGGGCAGTACTTC.

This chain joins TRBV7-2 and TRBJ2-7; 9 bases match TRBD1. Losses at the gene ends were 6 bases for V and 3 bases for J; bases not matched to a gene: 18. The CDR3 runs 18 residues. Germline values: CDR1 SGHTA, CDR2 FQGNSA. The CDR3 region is CASSLEATPGTGIYEQYF. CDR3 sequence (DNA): TGTGCCAGCAGTCTAGAGGCAACGCCCGGGACAGGGATCTACGAGCAGTACTTC.